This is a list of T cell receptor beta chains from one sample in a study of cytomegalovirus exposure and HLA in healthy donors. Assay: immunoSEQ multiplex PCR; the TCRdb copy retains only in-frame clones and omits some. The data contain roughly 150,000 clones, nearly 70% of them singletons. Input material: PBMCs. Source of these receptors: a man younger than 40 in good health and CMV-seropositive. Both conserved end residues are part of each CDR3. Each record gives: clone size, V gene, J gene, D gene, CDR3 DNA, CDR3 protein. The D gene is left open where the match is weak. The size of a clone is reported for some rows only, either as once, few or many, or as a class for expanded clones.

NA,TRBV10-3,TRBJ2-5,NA,TGTGCCATCAGTTACCGTTTGGCCGACTTCCAAGAGACCCAGTACTTC,CAISYRLADFQETQYF
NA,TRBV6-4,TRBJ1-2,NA,TGTGCCAGCAGTGATGGGGCAGGGAAAGTCAATGGCTACACCTTC,CASSDGAGKVNGYTF
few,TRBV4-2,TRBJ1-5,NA,TGTGCCAGCAGCCAAGATCGGGGGAATGGCAATCAGCCCCAGCATTTT,CASSQDRGNGNQPQHF
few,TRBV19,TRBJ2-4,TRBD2,TGTGCCAGTAGTTCGGGAGGAGACATTCAGTACTTC,CASSSGGDIQYF
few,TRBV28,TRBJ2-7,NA,TGTGCCAGCAGTTTAGTGACAAGATCCTACGAGCAGTACTTC,CASSLVTRSYEQYF
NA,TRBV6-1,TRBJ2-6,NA,TGTGCCAGCAGTCAGGTCTCTGGGGCCAACGTCCTGACTTTC,CASSQVSGANVLTF
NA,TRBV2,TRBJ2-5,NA,TGTGCCAGCAGTGTCTTACAGTATGAGGAGACCCAGTACTTC,CASSVLQYEETQYF
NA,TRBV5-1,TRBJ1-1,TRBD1,TGCGCCAGCAGCTTGGCGGCAGGGGGAGTTAACACTGAAGCTTTCTTT,CASSLAAGGVNTEAFF
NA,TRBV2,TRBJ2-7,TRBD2,TGTGCCAGCACCAGCGGGAGCCTCTCCTACGAGCAGTACTTC,CASTSGSLSYEQYF
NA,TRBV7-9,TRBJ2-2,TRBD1,TGTGCCAGCAGCTCACGACAGGGGGCGGGCGGGGAGCTGTTTTTT,CASSSRQGAGGELFF
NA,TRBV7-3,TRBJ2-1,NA,TGTGCCAGCAGCCAGCATGTTTTAACGTCGGGAGAAAGAGACAATGAGCAGTTCTTC,CASSQHVLTSGERDNEQFF
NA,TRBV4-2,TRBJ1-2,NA,TGTGCCAGCAGCCAAGAAGGGGGGGGAACTAACTATGGCTACACCTTC,CASSQEGGGTNYGYTF
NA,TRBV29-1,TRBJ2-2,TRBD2,TGCAGCGGGGGAGGGTTATTTGGGGCCGGGGAGCTGTTTTTT,CSGGGLFGAGELFF
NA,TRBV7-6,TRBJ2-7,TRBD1,TGTGCCAGCAGCTTAGCGGCCACCGGGACAGGGACCTACGAGCAGTACTTC,CASSLAATGTGTYEQYF
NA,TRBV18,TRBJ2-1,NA,TGTGCCAGCTCACCAACTCCGGGGGAAAGCAATGAGCAGTTCTTC,CASSPTPGESNEQFF
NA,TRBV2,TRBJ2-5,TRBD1,TGTGCCAGCAGCGGGACAGCTCAAGAGACCCAGTACTTC,CASSGTAQETQYF
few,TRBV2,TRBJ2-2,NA,TGTGCCAGCAGGGCGGGGAACGCGAACACCGGGGAGCTGTTTTTT,CASRAGNANTGELFF
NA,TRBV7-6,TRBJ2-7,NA,TGTGCCAGCAGCTTAGAGGTCGGAGTCTCCTACGAGCAGTACTTC,CASSLEVGVSYEQYF
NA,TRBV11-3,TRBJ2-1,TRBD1,TGTGCCAGCAGCTACGGACAGGGGATGGGCAATGAGCAGTTCTTC,CASSYGQGMGNEQFF
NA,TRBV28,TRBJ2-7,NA,TGTGCCAGCTCGGACTCCTTGAGAATCCAGTACTTC,CASSDSLRIQYF
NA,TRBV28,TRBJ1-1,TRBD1,TGTGCCAGCAGTGGGGTGGGACAGGGGGCTTCGGAAGCTTTCTTT,CASSGVGQGASEAFF
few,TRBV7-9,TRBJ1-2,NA,TGTTCCAGCAGCTTAAATGACAGAGCCTGGCCCACCTATGGCTACACCTTC,CSSSLNDRAWPTYGYTF
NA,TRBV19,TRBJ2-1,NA,TGTGCCAGTAAAACGGAGGACTCCTACAATGAGCAGTTCTTC,CASKTEDSYNEQFF
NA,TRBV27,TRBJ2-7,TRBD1,TGTGCCAGCAGTTTATATGCAGGGGGCGCCTCTTGGTACGAGCAGTACTTC,CASSLYAGGASWYEQYF
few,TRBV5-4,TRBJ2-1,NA,TGTGCCAGCAGCCCGGACCGACAGCGAACCTACAATGAGCAGTTCTTC,CASSPDRQRTYNEQFF
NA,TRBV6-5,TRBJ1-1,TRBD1,TGTGCCAGCAGTTACTCAGCAGGGGGCAGGTCTGAAGCTTTCTTT,CASSYSAGGRSEAFF
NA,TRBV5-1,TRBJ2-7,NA,TGCGCCAGCAGCTTAGGAGTCTACGAGCAGTACTTC,CASSLGVYEQYF
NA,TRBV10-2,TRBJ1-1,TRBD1,TGCGCCAGCAGGGTGACAGGGGGCACTGAAGCTTTCTTT,CASRVTGGTEAFF
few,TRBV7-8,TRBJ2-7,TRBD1,TGTGCCAGCAGCTCTCGGACAGGACCCTACGAGCAGTACTTC,CASSSRTGPYEQYF